This entry lists 28 T cell receptor beta chains sequenced from one sample in a study of blood T cell repertoires in COVID-19 (TCRdb year 2020). Libraries were constructed by the immunoSEQ multiplex PCR assay. In TCRdb, the immuneACCESS table is reduced to in-frame sequences with V and J assigned. These tables do not hold every clone; where another copy was compared, an unresolved V gene accounts for under half, and the others remain unexplained. The sample data list a few hundred thousand clones, and 88% of these were observed just once. 4% of the sample comes from the top ten. The source material was peripheral blood. The receptors were gathered from a man aged 60-69 years who had recovered from COVID-19.

This chain joins TRBV5-4 and TRBJ2-7; 11 bases align to TRBD2. V lost 5 bases, J lost 7 bases, and 14 bases stayed unmatched. From germline, CDR1 is SGHNT and CDR2 YYREEE (reference sequence). The CDR3 has 16 amino acids. CDR3 region: CASRSDLAGGLGEQYF. For the CDR3, the DNA is TGTGCCAGCAGATCCGACTTAGCGGGGGGGCTTGGAGAGCAGTACTTC.

The chain recombines TRBV5-1 with TRBJ2-7, with TRBD1 matching 10 bases. Losses at the gene ends were 4 bases for V and 6 bases for J; bases not matched to a gene: 13. The V gene's germline CDR1 is SGHRS and CDR2 YFSETQ. The CDR3 runs 16 residues. The CDR3 bases are TGCGCCAGCAGCCCCCCGGGACAGGGGTCGTCGGGCGAGCAGTACTTC. This encodes CASSPPGQGSSGEQYF.

The CDR3 DNA is TGTGCCAGCAGGCCTACAGGGGCTGGGGCCAACGTCCTGACTTTC. It yields the protein CASRPTGAGANVLTF. This chain joins TRBV2 and TRBJ2-6; 7 bases fit TRBD1. Germline values: CDR1 SNHLY, CDR2 FYNNEI. The CDR3 has 15 amino acids. The J segment lost 2 bases and the V segment lost 6 bases, leaving 4 bases of the junction unmatched.

J is TRBJ2-6 and V is TRBV14; D possibly corresponds to TRBD1 (8 bases). With 5 bases removed from V and 3 bases from J, the gap between germline ends came to 26 bases. Germline CDR1 and CDR2: SGHDN and FVKESK. The CDR3 is 20 amino acids. The CDR3 DNA reads as TGTGCCAGCAGCTGTACCAAGGACAGGGAGGGTCTCGGTGGGGCCAACGTCCTGACTTTC. Translating it yields CASSCTKDREGLGGANVLTF. The full variable domain, rest sourced from reference TRBV14 and TRBJ2-6, is EAGVTQFPSHSVIEKGQTVTLRCDPISGHDNLYWYRRVMGKEIKFLLHFVKESKQDESGMPNNRFLAERTGGTYSTLKVQPAELEDSGVYFCASSCTKDREGLGGANVLTFGAGSRLTVL.

V usage is TRBV10-3 and J usage is TRBJ2-5, with D possibly being TRBD2 (7 bases). Germline V lookup: CDR1 ENHRY, CDR2 SYGVKD. V gave up 2 bases and J gave up 5 bases, with 15 bases separating them. The length of the CDR3 is 15 residues. The CDR3 DNA follows: TGTGCCATCAGTGAGAAGGGGGGGGCCGGGGAGACCCAGTACTTC. It translates to CAISEKGGAGETQYF.

V usage is TRBV7-3 and J usage is TRBJ2-7; a weak D match, TRBD1 (5 bases). Germline V gene sequence: CDR1 SGHTA, CDR2 FQGTGA. The CDR3 is made up of 16 amino acids. Trimming left V 0 bases short and J 6 bases short, with 18 bases between. CDR3 nucleotide sequence: TGTGCCAGCAGCTTAACTGGGGCACCTGTGATGGGCGAGCAGTACTTC. Translated, it gives CASSLTGAPVMGEQYF.

The rearrangement links TRBV10-2 to TRBJ2-5; 8 bases agree with TRBD1. V was clipped by 3 bases and J by 5 bases; unmatched bases: 5. Germline V lookup: CDR1 WSHSY, CDR2 SAAADI. The CDR3 loop spans 14 amino acids. The DNA for the CDR3 is TGCGCCAGCAGTGACGCGACAGGGGCCGAGACCCAGTACTTC. Protein product: CASSDATGAETQYF.

This chain uses TRBV3-1 (or the pseudogene TRBV3-2) with TRBJ2-5; 12 nucleotides match TRBD1. The germline V gene encodes CDR1 LGHDT and CDR2 YNNKEL (reference sequence). The CDR3 runs to 15 residues. Losses at the gene ends were 5 bases for V and 5 bases for J; bases not matched to a gene: 6. The CDR3 nucleotides read TGTGCCAGCAGCACGGGACAGGGGGCTTGGGAGACCCAGTACTTC. This sequence encodes CASSTGQGAWETQYF.

This clone was seen a single time. The chain uses TRBV9 and TRBJ1-1; 9 positions agree with TRBD1. CDR1 SGDLS and CDR2 YYNGEE come from the germline V gene. V lost 4 bases, J lost 11 bases, and 6 bases stayed unmatched. The CDR3 runs 12 residues. DNA for the CDR3: TGTGCCAGCAGCCAAACAGGGGGCAAGGCTTTCTTT. Translation gives CASSQTGGKAFF. The variable domain in full, completed from reference TRBV9 and TRBJ1-1, reads DSGVTQTPKHLITATGQRVTLRCSPRSGDLSVYWYQQSLDQGLQFLIQYYNGEERAKGNILERFSAQQFPDLHSELNLSSLELGDSALYFCASSQTGGKAFFGQGTRLTVV.

This clone was recorded a few times. This sample also contains other DNA sequences that code for the same CDR3. The genes are TRBV2 and TRBJ1-1, with TRBD1 as a possible D gene (5 bases). Germline CDR1 is SNHLY and CDR2 is FYNNEI. V was cut by 6 bases and J by 0 bases, with 8 bases left in between. CDR3 size: 13 residues. The DNA for the CDR3 is TGTGCCAGCAGATACAGGATGAACACTGAAGCTTTCTTT. Protein: CASRYRMNTEAFF.

The chain links TRBV11-3 to TRBJ2-1; D is undetermined. In germline, CDR1 is SGHNT, CDR2 YENEEA. V was cut by 1 base and J by 2 bases, with 3 bases left in between. There are 13 residues in the CDR3. CDR3 in DNA: TGTGCCAGCAGCTTAGTCGCCTACAATGAGCAGTTCTTC. It is translated as CASSLVAYNEQFF.

This sequence joins TRBV6-5 and TRBJ2-1; 12 bases match TRBD2. The junction had 7 bases not matched to a gene; V was cut back by 6 bases and J by 10 bases. CDR3 size: 14 residues. Germline V CDR1 and CDR2: MNHEY, SVGAGI. The CDR3 here is CASSHPSGGEEQFF. CDR3 coding DNA: TGTGCCAGCAGCCATCCTAGCGGGGGGGAGGAGCAGTTCTTC.

This chain connects TRBV7-9 to TRBJ2-7, with TRBD1 identical over 7 bases. Germline CDR1 reads SEHNR; CDR2 reads FQNEAQ (reference sequence). The CDR3 runs to 17 residues. The ends lost 5 bases at V and 4 bases at J; junction bases unmatched: 17. CDR3: CASSPTYRRGKTYEQYF. The CDR3 bases are TGTGCCAGCAGCCCTACATACCGCAGGGGGAAGACATACGAGCAGTACTTC.

The chain's CDR3 is CASSQDFAQGDNQPQHF. DNA for the CDR3: TGTGCCAGCAGCCAAGACTTCGCACAGGGGGATAATCAGCCCCAGCATTTT. The chain recombines TRBV14 with TRBJ1-5; 8 bases are shared with TRBD1. V was pared by 0 bases and J by 4 bases, with 8 bases of the junction left unmatched. This CDR3 spans 17 amino acids. CDR1 and CDR2 from the germline V gene are SGHDN and FVKESK.

This clone was recorded only once. The chain couples TRBV5-4 to TRBJ2-1, with 12 nucleotides matching TRBD2. Per germline, CDR1 SGHNT and CDR2 YYREEE (reference sequence). The trim removed 1 base at V and 10 bases at J, leaving 9 bases unmatched. CDR3 length: 16 residues. The CDR3 nucleotides are TGTGCCAGCAGCTTGTCTCTAGCGGGGGGGCGAGGGGAGCAGTTCTTC. Translating it yields CASSLSLAGGRGEQFF.

The chain carries TRBV11-2 and TRBJ2-1; 15 bases are a match to TRBD2. J was trimmed by 10 bases and V by 4 bases; bases with no gene match: 11. The CDR3 sequence is 17 residues long. CDR1 is SGHAT, CDR2 FQNNGV, per germline. CDR3 region: CASSYGLAGGTPGEQFF. Here the CDR3 DNA reads TGTGCCAGCAGCTACGGACTAGCGGGGGGGACTCCTGGGGAGCAGTTCTTC. Full variable domain (rest looked up from reference TRBV11-2 and TRBJ2-1): EAGVAQSPRYKIIEKRQSVAFWCNPISGHATLYWYQQILGQGPKLLIQFQNNGVVDDSQLPKDRFSAERLKGVDSTLKIQPAKLEDSAVYLCASSYGLAGGTPGEQFFGPGTRLTVL.

The rearrangement joins TRBV4-2 to TRBJ1-3; D may be TRBD1 (5 bases). V lost 1 base and J 0 bases, leaving 19 bases between the germline ends. CDR3 size: 19 residues. Germline values: CDR1 LGHNA, CDR2 YNFKEQ. This chain's CDR3 is CASSQGWAVGGISGNTIYF. CDR3 bases: TGTGCCAGCAGCCAAGGATGGGCAGTTGGGGGGATCTCTGGAAACACCATATATTTT.

This clone was observed a single time. V and J are TRBV27 and TRBJ1-1; 7 nucleotides align to TRBD1. This CDR3 has 16 amino acids. CDR1 and CDR2 from the germline V gene are MNHEY and SMNVEV (reference sequence). V lost 5 bases, J lost 1 base, and 10 bases stayed unmatched. Written as DNA, the CDR3 is TGTGCCAGCAGTCGAGGTAGAGGGGGCTCGAACACTGAAGCTTTCTTT. This gives the protein CASSRGRGGSNTEAFF.

This rearrangement joins TRBV6-7 to TRBJ2-4; 7 positions match TRBD1. TRBV6-7 is an open reading frame, and its role is uncertain. The junction had 13 bases not matched to a gene; V was cut back by 2 bases and J by 0 bases. There are 19 residues in the CDR3. CDR3 sequence reads: CASSYLNRDRTLAKNIQYF. The CDR3 nucleotides read TGTGCCAGCAGTTACCTTAACCGGGACAGAACCCTAGCCAAAAACATTCAGTACTTC.

This clone was recorded only once. Distinct nucleotide sequences in the sample also encode this CDR3. The chain joins TRBV3-1 (or the pseudogene TRBV3-2) to TRBJ2-7, with 11 bases aligning to TRBD2. Germline lookup yields CDR1 LGHDT and CDR2 YNNKEL (reference sequence). The junction had 4 bases not matched to a gene; V was cut back by 1 base and J by 2 bases. The CDR3 extends over 16 amino acids. CDR3 region: CASSQGLAGGPYEQYF. The CDR3, as DNA: TGTGCCAGCAGCCAAGGCCTAGCGGGGGGACCCTACGAGCAGTACTTC.

The genes are TRBV7-6 and TRBJ2-5, with 10 bases identical to TRBD1. The CDR3 loop spans 14 amino acids. Germline V gene sequence: CDR1 SGHVS, CDR2 FNYEAQ. V trimming: 5 bases; J trimming: 4 bases; junction bases outside the gene matches: 4. CDR3 coding DNA: TGTGCCAGCAGCCCGAGGACAGGGGGAGAGACCCAGTACTTC. Its protein product is CASSPRTGGETQYF.

The chain is built from TRBV15 and TRBJ1-4, with unresolved D. Trimming stripped 0 bases from V and 12 bases from J, with 11 bases between. Germline V CDR1 and CDR2: LNHNV, YYDKDF (reference sequence). The CDR3 loop spans 13 amino acids. CDR3 nucleotide sequence: TGTGCCACCAGCAGAGATCCCGTCGGGGAACTGTTTTTT. Its protein is CATSRDPVGELFF.

This clone was detected only a few times. The chain couples TRBV19 to TRBJ1-3; maybe TRBD1 (6 bases). Germline CDR1 LNHDA, CDR2 SQIVND (reference sequence). V lost 6 bases to trimming and J lost 0 bases, with 9 bases between them. The CDR3 runs to 14 residues. The CDR3 here is CASSRGNSGNTIYF. The CDR3 coding sequence is TGTGCCAGTAGCAGGGGTAACTCTGGAAACACCATATATTTT.

This rearrangement joins TRBV9 to TRBJ2-5, with D perhaps TRBD2 (5 bases). V lost 3 bases, J lost 2 bases, and 17 bases lay in between. Germline V gene lookup returns CDR1 SGDLS and CDR2 YYNGEE. This CDR3 has 16 residues. CDR3 bases: TGTGCCAGCAGCGCCGGATCGAACGGGGTACAAGAGACCCAGTACTTC. It is translated as CASSAGSNGVQETQYF. The full variable domain, with the rest looked up from reference TRBV9 and TRBJ2-5, is DSGVTQTPKHLITATGQRVTLRCSPRSGDLSVYWYQQSLDQGLQFLIQYYNGEERAKGNILERFSAQQFPDLHSELNLSSLELGDSALYFCASSAGSNGVQETQYFGPGTRLLVL.

The chain combines TRBV7-8 with TRBJ2-5; 8 positions match TRBD2. J was trimmed by 4 bases and V by 7 bases; bases with no gene match: 17. CDR3 length equals 17 residues. Germline V gene data show CDR1 as SGHVS and CDR2 as FQNEAQ. CDR3 region: CASKPPGAGGGRETQYF. Here the CDR3 DNA reads TGTGCCAGCAAACCACCTGGGGCGGGGGGAGGACGAGAGACCCAGTACTTC.

The chain employs TRBV10-3 and TRBJ2-7, with D uncertain. Trimming left V 2 bases short and J 2 bases short, with 4 bases between. This CDR3 region has 12 residues. Germline CDR1 reads ENHRY; CDR2 reads SYGVKD. The CDR3 nucleotides read TGTGCCATCAGTGAGGAGGCCTACGAGCAGTACTTC. Residues: CAISEEAYEQYF.

CDR3 sequence: CAWSVVGGRGEPLHF. CDR3 bases: TGTGCCTGGAGTGTAGTTGGGGGCCGGGGAGAACCCCTCCACTTT. This chain connects TRBV30 to TRBJ1-6; D might be TRBD1 (6 bases). V lost 0 bases and J lost 12, with 18 bases in between. The CDR3 spans 15 residues. Per germline, CDR1 GTSNPN and CDR2 SVGIG (reference sequence).

The V call is TRBV12-3 or TRBV12-4, the J call TRBJ1-3, with a weak D call TRBD1 (6 bases). The V and J ends lost 10 bases and 11 bases respectively, with 15 bases between them. The length of the CDR3 is 11 residues. The CDR3 DNA reads as TGTGCCACCCATAAGGGGGTGTCCATATATTTT. Translation gives CATHKGVSIYF.